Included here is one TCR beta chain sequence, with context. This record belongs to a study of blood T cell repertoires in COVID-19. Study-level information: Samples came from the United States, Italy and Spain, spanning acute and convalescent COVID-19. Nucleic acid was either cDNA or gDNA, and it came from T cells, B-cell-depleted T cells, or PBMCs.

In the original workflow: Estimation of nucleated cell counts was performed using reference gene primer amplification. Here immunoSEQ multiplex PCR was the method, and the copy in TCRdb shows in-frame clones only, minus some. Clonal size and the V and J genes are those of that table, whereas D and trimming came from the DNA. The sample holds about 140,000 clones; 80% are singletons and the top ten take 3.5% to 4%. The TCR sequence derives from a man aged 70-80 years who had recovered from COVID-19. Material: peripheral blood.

The CDR3: CASSLGGFYEQYF. The CDR3 DNA is TGTGCCAGCAGCTTAGGGGGCTTCTACGAGCAGTACTTC. V gene TRBV7-2 combines with J gene TRBJ2-7; possible D gene TRBD1, 5 bases. The ends were cut back, 1 base at V and 3 bases at J, with 7 bases in the middle. The length of the CDR3 is 13 residues. The germline gives CDR1 SGHTA, CDR2 FQGNSA.